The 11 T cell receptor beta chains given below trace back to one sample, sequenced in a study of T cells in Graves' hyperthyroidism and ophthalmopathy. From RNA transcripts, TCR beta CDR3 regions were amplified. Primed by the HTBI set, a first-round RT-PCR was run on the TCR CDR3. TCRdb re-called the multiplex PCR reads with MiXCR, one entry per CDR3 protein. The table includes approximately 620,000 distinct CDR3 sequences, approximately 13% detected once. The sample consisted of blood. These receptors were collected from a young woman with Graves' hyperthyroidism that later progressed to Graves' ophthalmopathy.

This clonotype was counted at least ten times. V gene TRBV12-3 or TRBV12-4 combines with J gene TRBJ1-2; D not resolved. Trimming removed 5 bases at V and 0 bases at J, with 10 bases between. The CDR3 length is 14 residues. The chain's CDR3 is CASSVRLSNYGYTF. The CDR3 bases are TGTGCCAGCAGTGTCCGTTTGTCTAACTATGGCTACACCTTC.

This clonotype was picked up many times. This CDR3 reads CASSNRGGGGYTF. The CDR3 DNA follows: TGTGCCAGCAGTAACCGGGGCGGGGGTGGCTACACCTTC. This chain uses TRBV6-1 with TRBJ1-2, with D tentatively TRBD1 (5 bases). Trimming shortened V by 5 bases and J by 7 bases, and 14 bases separated the two germline ends. CDR3 size: 13 residues. CDR1 and CDR2 from the germline V gene are MNHNS and SASEGT.

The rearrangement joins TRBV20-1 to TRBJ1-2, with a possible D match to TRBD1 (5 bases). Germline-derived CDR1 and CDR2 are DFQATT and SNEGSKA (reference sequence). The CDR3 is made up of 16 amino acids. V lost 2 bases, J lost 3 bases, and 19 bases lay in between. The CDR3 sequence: CSARTAEPAGYYGYTF. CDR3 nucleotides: TGCAGTGCTAGAACCGCTGAACCGGCAGGGTACTATGGCTACACCTTC.

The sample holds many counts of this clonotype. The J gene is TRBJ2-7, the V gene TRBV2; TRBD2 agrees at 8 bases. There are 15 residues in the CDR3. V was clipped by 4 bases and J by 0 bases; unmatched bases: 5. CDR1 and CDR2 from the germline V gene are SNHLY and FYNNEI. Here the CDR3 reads CASSVGREVSYEQYF. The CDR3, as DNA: TGTGCCAGCAGTGTCGGGCGGGAGGTCTCCTACGAGCAGTACTTC.

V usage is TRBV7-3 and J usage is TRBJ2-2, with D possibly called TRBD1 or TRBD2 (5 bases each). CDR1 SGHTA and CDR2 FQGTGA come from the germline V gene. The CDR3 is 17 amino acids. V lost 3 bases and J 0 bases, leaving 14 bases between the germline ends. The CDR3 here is CASSLSAGTTNTGELFF. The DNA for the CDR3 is TGTGCCAGCAGCTTGTCGGCCGGGACGACGAACACCGGGGAGCTGTTTTTT.

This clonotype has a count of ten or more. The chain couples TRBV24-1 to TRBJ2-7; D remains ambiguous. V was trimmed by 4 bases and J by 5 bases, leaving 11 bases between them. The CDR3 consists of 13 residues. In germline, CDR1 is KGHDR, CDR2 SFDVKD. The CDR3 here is CATSDPTVHEQYF. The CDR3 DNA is TGTGCCACCAGTGACCCTACCGTGCACGAGCAGTACTTC.

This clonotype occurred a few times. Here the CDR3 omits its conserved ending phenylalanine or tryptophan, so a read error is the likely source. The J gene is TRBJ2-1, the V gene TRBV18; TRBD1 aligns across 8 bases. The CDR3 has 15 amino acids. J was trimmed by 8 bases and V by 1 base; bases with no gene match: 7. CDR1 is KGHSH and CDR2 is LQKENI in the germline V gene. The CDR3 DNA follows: TGTGCCAGCTCACCACTTTGGCAGGGACAGGATGAGCAGTTCCTC. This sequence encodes CASSPLWQGQDEQFL.

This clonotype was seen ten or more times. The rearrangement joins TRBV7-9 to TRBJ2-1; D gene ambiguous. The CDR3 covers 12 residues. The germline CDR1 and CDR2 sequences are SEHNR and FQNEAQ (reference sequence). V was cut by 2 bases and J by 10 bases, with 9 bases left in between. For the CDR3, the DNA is TGTGCCAGCAGCTTATCTGAGGAGGAGCAGTTCTTC. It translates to CASSLSEEEQFF.

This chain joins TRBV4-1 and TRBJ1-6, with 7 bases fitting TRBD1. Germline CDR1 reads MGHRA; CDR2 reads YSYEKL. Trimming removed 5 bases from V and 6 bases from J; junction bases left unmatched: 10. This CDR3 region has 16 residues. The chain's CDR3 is CASSDLNRDSNSPLHF. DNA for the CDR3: TGCGCCAGCAGCGATCTAAACAGGGACAGTAATTCACCCCTCCACTTT.

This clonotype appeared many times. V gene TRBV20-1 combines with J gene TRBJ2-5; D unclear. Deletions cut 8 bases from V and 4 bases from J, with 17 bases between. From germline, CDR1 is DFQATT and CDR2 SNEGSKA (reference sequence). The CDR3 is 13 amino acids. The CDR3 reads CSPSSPGRETQYF. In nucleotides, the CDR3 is TGCAGTCCATCCTCGCCCGGAAGAGAGACCCAGTACTTC.

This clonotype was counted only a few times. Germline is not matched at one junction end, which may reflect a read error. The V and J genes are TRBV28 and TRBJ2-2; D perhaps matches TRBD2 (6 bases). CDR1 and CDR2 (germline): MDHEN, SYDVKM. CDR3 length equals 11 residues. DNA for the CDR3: TGTGCCAGCAGTAATACCGGGGGGCTGTTTTTT. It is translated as CASSNTGGLFF.